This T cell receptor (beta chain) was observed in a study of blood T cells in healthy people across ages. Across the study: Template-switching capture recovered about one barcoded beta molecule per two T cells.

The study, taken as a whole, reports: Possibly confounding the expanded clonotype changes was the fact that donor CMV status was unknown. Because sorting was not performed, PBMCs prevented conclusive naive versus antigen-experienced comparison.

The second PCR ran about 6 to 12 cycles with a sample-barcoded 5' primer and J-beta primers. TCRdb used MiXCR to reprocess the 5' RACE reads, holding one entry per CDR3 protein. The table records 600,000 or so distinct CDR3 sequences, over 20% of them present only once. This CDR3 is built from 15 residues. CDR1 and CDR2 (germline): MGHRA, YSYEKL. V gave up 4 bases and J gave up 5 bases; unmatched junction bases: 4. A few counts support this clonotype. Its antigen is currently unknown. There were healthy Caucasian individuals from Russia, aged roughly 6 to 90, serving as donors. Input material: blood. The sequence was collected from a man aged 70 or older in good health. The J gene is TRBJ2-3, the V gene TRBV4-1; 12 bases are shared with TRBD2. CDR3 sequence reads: CASSRLAGEQDTQYF. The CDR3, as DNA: TGCGCCAGCAGCCGACTAGCGGGGGAACAAGATACGCAGTATTTT.